This T cell receptor (beta chain) was sequenced during a study of cytomegalovirus exposure and HLA in healthy donors. At the level of the study: A prior analysis found 90 million to 120 million unique TCR beta sequences from some 190 million T cells.

A multiplex PCR was run with 60 Vbeta primers and 13 Jbeta primers. Measured with immunoSEQ multiplex PCR; TCRdb has only the in-frame clones, and not every one. The sample lists roughly 170,000 clones; 65% to 85% were seen once. In regard to this clone: What it binds is unknown.

Donors were ostensibly healthy at sampling, although undocumented immune exposures were probable. Study-wide points: Presence/absence analyses assumed roughly uniform sequencing depth across donors, which may not hold. High specificity and sensitivity for cytomegalovirus status were reported for the classifier.

Germline-derived CDR1 and CDR2 are SGHTA and FQGNSA. The CDR3 length is 15 residues. Trimming pared 1 base from V and 3 bases from J, leaving 12 bases between. The V and J genes are TRBV7-2 and TRBJ1-2; D may be TRBD1 (5 bases). Sequencing was performed on PBMCs. This TCR came from a woman in her 50s in good health and CMV-seropositive. CDR3 sequence reads: CASSLGGGADYGYTF. The CDR3 coding sequence is TGTGCCAGCAGCTTAGGCGGGGGAGCGGACTATGGCTACACCTTC.